This TCR beta chain derives from a study of human T cells and chemical hapten exposure. Study at large: For sensitization, 2% DPC was applied to a roughly 2 cm by roughly 2 cm patch of upper inner arm skin. TCR yields per sample varied mostly from small pooled library volume differences.

Concerning this clonotype itself: What it binds is unknown.

TCRdb ran MiXCR on the RACE reads and lists one entry per CDR3 protein. The table lists about 120,000 distinct CDR3 sequences, about 10% of them singletons, with 2% to 2.5% in the top ten. Notes on the study in general: After DPC sensitization, TCRs above 1 in 1000 frequency showed no change. PT1 expanded TCR counts and patch test score were linked, and their correlation was positive.

Time point described: patch test 3, about 24 weeks after DPC sensitization. Treatment indicated: therapeutic diphenylcyclopropenone sensitization with weekly scalp DPC. Germline V gives CDR1 DFQATT, CDR2 SNEGSKA (reference sequence). The CDR3 sequence is 13 residues long. V was trimmed by 3 bases and J by 4 bases, leaving 10 bases between them. The TCR was taken from a woman in her fifties or sixties with alopecia areata. Some clones in this sample may be carry-over from other donors' samples. Sequences were derived from whole blood, sampled in connection with sensitization to the hapten diphenylcyclopropenone (DPC). The chain links TRBV20-1 to TRBJ2-1, with a possible D match to TRBD1 (6 bases). The CDR3 coding sequence is TGCAGTGCTAGGCGGACAGTTTACAATGAGCAGTTCTTC. This sequence encodes CSARRTVYNEQFF.